The sample holds a few counts of the clone carrying this TCR beta chain. The target antigen is unknown. The study ran its PCR with 60 Vbeta and 13 Jbeta primers. Some clones are missing from TCRdb's copy, which holds only in-frame ones; the method was immunoSEQ multiplex PCR. In the table there are around 150,000 clones, roughly 10% of which are singletons. The donors gave bone marrow, and they were healthy. The data were taken from a study of cytomegalovirus exposure and HLA in healthy donors. The CDR3 covers 13 residues. Germline V CDR1 and CDR2: MNHEY, SVGAGI. Trimming removed 0 bases at V and 4 bases at J, with 6 bases between. Study-level results: Compared with the roughly 700-donor mean, an Asian-associated ancestry cluster reportedly had fewer N-insertions, according to a later analysis. A classifier reportedly called cytomegalovirus status with high sensitivity and specificity. The study designated 150 to 200 TCR beta chains cytomegalovirus-associated.

The source is a male donor in good health and CMV-seronegative. V usage is TRBV6-5 and J usage is TRBJ1-2; D gene uncertain. The source material was PBMCs. CDR3 in amino acids: CASSYSPSYGYTF. For the CDR3, the DNA is TGTGCCAGCAGTTACTCGCCCAGCTATGGCTACACCTTC.